The 7 T cell receptor beta chains below come from one sample, sequenced in a study of human T cells and chemical hapten exposure. TCRdb fed the RACE reads into MiXCR, producing one record per CDR3 protein. This table has roughly 38,000 distinct CDR3 sequences, under 5% appearing once. As to time point: patch test 1, 2 weeks after DPC sensitization. Documented treatment: therapeutic diphenylcyclopropenone sensitization with weekly scalp DPC. The template was total RNA from unfractionated whole blood. The sample here was whole blood, taken in connection with sensitization to the hapten diphenylcyclopropenone (DPC). These receptors were obtained from a man in his fifties with alopecia areata. Some clones in this sample may be carry-over from other donors' samples.

At least ten counts were recorded for this clonotype. The V call is TRBV4-1, the J call TRBJ2-1; tentative D call: TRBD2 (6 bases). CDR1 is MGHRA and CDR2 is YSYEKL in the germline V gene. The germline V and J ends were trimmed by 1 base and 4 bases, with 11 bases remaining between them. The CDR3 loop spans 15 amino acids. CDR3 in amino acids: CASSQGLARYNEQFF. The CDR3 DNA reads as TGCGCCAGCAGCCAAGGGCTAGCGAGATACAATGAGCAGTTCTTC.

This clonotype occurred many times. The J gene is TRBJ2-3, the V gene TRBV6-2 or TRBV6-3, with 14 bases identical to TRBD2. This CDR3 comprises 15 residues. Germline loops: CDR1 MNHEY, CDR2 SVGEGT. The J segment lost 6 bases and the V segment lost 6 bases, leaving 5 bases of the junction unmatched. CDR3 in DNA: TGTGCCAGCAGCTTGGGACTAGCGGGAGCTGATACGCAGTATTTT. Translating gives CASSLGLAGADTQYF.

The V call is TRBV12-3 or TRBV12-4, the J call TRBJ2-2; D unresolved. V was cut by 1 base and J by 0 bases, with 3 bases left in between. The CDR3 contains 14 residues. CDR3 DNA: TGTGCCAGCAGTTTAGGATCGAACACCGGGGAGCTGTTTTTT. This gives the protein CASSLGSNTGELFF.

About this clonotype: A much more abundant neighbour one base away suggests this may be a read error. The chain employs TRBV25-1 and TRBJ2-1; D unclear. The V gene lost 7 bases and the J gene lost 2 bases, with 15 bases spanning the gap. The CDR3 loop spans 15 amino acids. Germline CDR1 is MGHDK and CDR2 is SYGVNS. CDR3 sequence: CASTSRAKTYNEQFF. CDR3 nucleotides: TGTGCCAGCACCAGTAGGGCGAAGACCTACAATGAGCAGTTCTTC.

The V and J genes are TRBV28 and TRBJ1-4; TRBD1 agrees at 8 bases. The J segment lost 7 bases and the V segment lost 7 bases, leaving 8 bases of the junction unmatched. Germline V gives CDR1 MDHEN, CDR2 SYDVKM. This CDR3 is built from 14 residues. DNA for the CDR3: TGTGCCAGCACCTCGACAGGGGAAGTTGAAAAACTGTTTTTT. Encoded protein: CASTSTGEVEKLFF.

This clonotype was detected ten times or more. The V gene is TRBV20-1, the J gene TRBJ1-1; unclear D gene. V lost 6 bases and J 5 bases, leaving 16 bases between the germline ends. The CDR3 has 13 residues. Germline CDR1 DFQATT, CDR2 SNEGSKA (reference sequence). The CDR3 DNA is TGCAGTGCATCCCGAGGAGTTGATACTGAAGCTTTCTTT. Protein: CSASRGVDTEAFF.

For this clonotype: The DNA is omitted, as the CDR3 cannot be located on it reliably, and the CDR3 follows TCRdb's listing. The CDR3 sequence is CASSLVGYGNTMYF. The V gene is TRBV5-1, the J gene TRBJ1-3. Germline values: CDR1 SGHRS, CDR2 YFSETQ. The CDR3 is 14 amino acids long, termini counted.